These 18 T cell receptor beta chains were all obtained from the same sample, sequenced in a study of blood T cells in healthy people across ages. Primers used in a second PCR of about 6 to 11 cycles were a sample-barcoded 5' primer and a J-beta primer mix. TCRdb re-called the 5' RACE reads with MiXCR, one entry per CDR3 protein. The sample shows more than 650,000 distinct CDR3 sequences, roughly 26% of them seen only once. This sample was also put to use in a study of T cells of mothers and their children.

The sequenced sample was blood. The receptors shown here come from a boy between 10 and 17 years old in good health.

This clonotype showed up just a few times. The genes are TRBV7-6 and TRBJ2-3, with 12 bases that match TRBD2. CDR1 SGHVS and CDR2 FNYEAQ come from the germline V gene. The CDR3 loop spans 15 amino acids. V lost 5 bases, J lost 4 bases, and 4 bases stayed unmatched. The DNA for the CDR3 is TGTGCCAGCAGCAGGACTAGCGGGGCTTCAGATACGCAGTATTTT. Translation gives CASSRTSGASDTQYF.

The sample holds a few counts of this clonotype. The chain combines TRBV29-1 with TRBJ2-1, with D hard to call. Germline CDR1 reads SQVTM; CDR2 reads ANQGSEA. The V gene lost 5 bases and the J gene lost 7 bases, with 9 bases spanning the gap. The length of the CDR3 is 11 residues. The CDR3 coding sequence is TGCAGCGTTTCTTTCGGGAATGAGCAGTTCTTC. The encoded protein is CSVSFGNEQFF.

This clonotype was recorded a few times. Sequence at one end of the junction differs from germline and may be a read error. This rearrangement joins TRBV20-1 to TRBJ2-7, with no clear D. Germline V gene sequence: CDR1 DFQATT, CDR2 SNEGSKA (reference sequence). The CDR3 consists of 12 residues. The CDR3 coding sequence is TGCAGTGCTAGGCCTAACCCCCACGAGCGGTACTTC. This translates into CSARPNPHERYF.

The V gene is TRBV20-1, the J gene TRBJ1-2; D perhaps matches TRBD1 (6 bases). CDR3 size: 13 residues. Between the trimmed V and J ends, which lost 3 bases and 3 bases, there was a span of 11 bases. Germline V gives CDR1 DFQATT, CDR2 SNEGSKA (reference sequence). CDR3 amino acids: CSASGQRYYGYTF. The CDR3 coding sequence is TGCAGTGCTAGTGGACAGAGGTACTATGGCTACACCTTC.

V and J are TRBV7-8 and TRBJ1-6; D may be TRBD1 (5 bases). This CDR3 spans 15 amino acids. V was shortened by 5 bases and J by 3 bases, with 11 bases between the two germline ends. CDR1 is SGHVS and CDR2 is FQNEAQ in the germline V gene. DNA for the CDR3: TGTGCCAGCAGCCCGACAGAGATCTATAATTCACCCCTCCACTTT. Translating it yields CASSPTEIYNSPLHF.

V usage is TRBV3-1 and J usage is TRBJ2-5; possibly TRBD1 for D (6 bases). The tail of the sequence fits TRBJ2-7 better, so the J call may be wrong. There are 15 residues in the CDR3. The germline V gene has CDR1 LGHDT and CDR2 YNNKEL (reference sequence). In DNA form, the CDR3 reads TGTGCCAGCAGCCTCTCACCTGGACAGTACTACGAGCAGTACTTC. It is translated as CASSLSPGQYYEQYF.

This clonotype was seen more than once but under ten times. This chain links TRBV7-2 with TRBJ1-1; no definite D call. Trimming removed 1 base from V and 4 bases from J, with 4 bases in between. The CDR3 is 12 amino acids. Looked up from germline, CDR1 is SGHTA and CDR2 is FQGNSA. The CDR3 loop reads CASSLGTTEAFF. DNA for the CDR3: TGTGCCAGCAGCTTAGGTACCACTGAAGCTTTCTTT.

V usage is TRBV28 and J usage is TRBJ2-7; the D gene could be TRBD1 or TRBD2 (5 bases each). V dropped 5 bases and J dropped 5 bases, with 22 bases sitting between them. The CDR3 totals 16 residues. CDR1 and CDR2 from the germline V gene are MDHEN and SYDVKM. The CDR3 DNA reads as TGTGCCAGCAGTCCCCGAGGGACCCTAGGCAGAGACGAGCAGTACTTC. Its protein product is CASSPRGTLGRDEQYF.

The table lists this clonotype with a few counts. The chain carries TRBV20-1 and TRBJ2-1; 9 positions match TRBD2. This CDR3 contains 17 residues. Germline V gene lookup returns CDR1 DFQATT and CDR2 SNEGSKA (reference sequence). The V segment lost 1 base and the J segment 1 base; nucleotides outside the gene matches: 8. The chain's CDR3 is CSARVGGGALSYNEQFF. The CDR3 DNA reads as TGCAGTGCTAGAGTAGGCGGGGGGGCCTTGTCCTACAATGAGCAGTTCTTC.

This clonotype was observed a few times. The chain combines TRBV10-3 with TRBJ1-5, with TRBD1 identical over 10 bases. J lost 4 bases, V lost 6 bases, and 6 bases had no gene match. The CDR3 length is 15 residues. Germline-derived CDR1 and CDR2 are ENHRY and SYGVKD. The DNA for the CDR3 is TGTGCCATCAGCGGGACAGGGGCCCAAAATCAGCCCCAGCATTTT. Its protein is CAISGTGAQNQPQHF.

This clonotype was observed a handful of times. V is TRBV4-3 and J is TRBJ2-3, with D tentatively TRBD2 (6 bases). V shed 0 bases and J shed 6 bases, with 13 bases lying between them. The CDR3 length is 15 residues. Germline assignment: CDR1 LGHNA and CDR2 YSLEER. For the CDR3, the DNA is TGCGCCAGCAGCCAAGATGACGGGAGTTTGGATACGCAGTATTTT. Its translation is CASSQDDGSLDTQYF.

This chain connects TRBV2 to TRBJ2-5, with D uncertain. The assigned J gene may be wrong: the sequence end matches TRBJ2-1 better. Per the germline V gene, CDR1 is SNHLY and CDR2 is FYNNEI. The CDR3 length is 11 residues. The CDR3 coding sequence is TGTGCCAGCAGTGAGGCGTCCGAGCAGTTCTTC. This gives the protein CASSEASEQFF.

This clonotype was counted only a few times. The rearrangement uses TRBV7-9 and TRBJ1-2, with 7 bases fitting TRBD1. Looked up from germline, CDR1 is SEHNR and CDR2 is FQNEAQ (reference sequence). Losses at the gene ends were 5 bases for V and 8 bases for J; bases not matched to a gene: 17. The CDR3 is made up of 16 amino acids. DNA of the CDR3: TGTGCCAGCAGCCCGCATGTTGCAGGGGGGCTTAGGGGCTACACCTTC. This translates into CASSPHVAGGLRGYTF.

V is TRBV5-6 and J is TRBJ2-3; possibly TRBD2 for D (5 bases). Germline CDR1 and CDR2: SGHDT and YYEEEE. Trimming removed 0 bases from V and 3 bases from J, with 11 bases in between. CDR3 length equals 15 residues. The CDR3 DNA follows: TGTGCCAGCAGCTTGGAACTAGTGCTGACAGATACGCAGTATTTT. It translates to CASSLELVLTDTQYF. The variable domain in full, with the rest retrieved from reference TRBV5-6 and TRBJ2-3, is DAGVTQSPTHLIKTRGQQVTLRCSPKSGHDTVSWYQQALGQGPQFIFQYYEEEERQRGNFPDRFSGHQFPNYSSELNVNALLLGDSALYLCASSLELVLTDTQYFGPGTRLTVL.

V usage is TRBV6-6 and J usage is TRBJ2-6; 8 positions agree with TRBD1. The CDR3 consists of 15 residues. CDR1 and CDR2 from the germline V gene are MNHNY and SVGAGI (reference sequence). Trimming at V came to 6 bases and at J to 1 base, leaving 2 bases not matched to a gene. CDR3 coding DNA: TGTGCCAGCAGGACAGGGGTTTCTGGGGCCAACGTCCTGACTTTC. Protein: CASRTGVSGANVLTF.

The V and J genes are TRBV14 and TRBJ2-4; a weak D match, TRBD1 (6 bases). Trimming took 0 bases from V and 2 from J, leaving 11 bases between them. The CDR3 runs 16 residues. CDR1 SGHDN and CDR2 FVKESK come from the germline V gene. In DNA form, the CDR3 reads TGTGCCAGCAGCCAAGACCTGACAGGCTCCAAAAACATTCAGTACTTC. It encodes CASSQDLTGSKNIQYF. Using reference TRBV14 and TRBJ2-4 for the parts outside the CDR3, the full variable domain is EAGVTQFPSHSVIEKGQTVTLRCDPISGHDNLYWYRRVMGKEIKFLLHFVKESKQDESGMPNNRFLAERTGGTYSTLKVQPAELEDSGVYFCASSQDLTGSKNIQYFGAGTRLSVL.

The chain links TRBV5-1 to TRBJ1-1, with a weak D call TRBD1 (5 bases). Trimming left V 0 bases short and J 3 bases short, with 18 bases between. Germline V lookup: CDR1 SGHRS, CDR2 YFSETQ. The CDR3 contains 17 residues. The CDR3 here is CASSLGLGRDSDTEAFF. The CDR3 DNA is TGCGCCAGCAGCTTGGGGCTGGGCAGGGATTCTGACACTGAAGCTTTCTTT.

The gene calls are TRBV20-1 and TRBJ2-6, with D tentatively TRBD1 (5 bases). V lost 6 bases, J lost 0 bases, and 12 bases lay in between. The CDR3 consists of 15 residues. Germline values: CDR1 DFQATT, CDR2 SNEGSKA (reference sequence). CDR3 residues: CSAPRQFSGANVLTF. For the CDR3, the DNA is TGCAGTGCCCCCCGACAGTTCTCTGGGGCCAACGTCCTGACTTTC.